The rows below give T cell receptor beta chains drawn from one sample of a study of cytomegalovirus exposure and HLA in healthy donors. Repertoires were generated with immunoSEQ multiplex PCR, while TCRdb's copy carries only in-frame clones and drops some. The table includes over 120,000 clones, about 80% detected once. Material: PBMCs. The receptors originated from a middle-aged man in good health and CMV-seronegative. CDR3s include the opening cysteine and the closing phenylalanine or tryptophan. The D gene is left open where the match is weak. Clone size is given for some rows only: seen once, a few or many times, or a class if the clone is expanded.

D gene: .
J gene: TRBJ1-2
clone size: .
V gene: TRBV7-9
CDR3 protein: CASSLATQGGYTF
CDR3 DNA: TGTGCCAGCAGCTTAGCGACGCAGGGGGGCTACACCTTC

D gene: .
J gene: TRBJ2-7
clone size: .
V gene: TRBV7-8
CDR3 protein: CASSSGTNSYEQYF
CDR3 DNA: TGTGCCAGCAGCTCCGGGACAAACTCCTACGAGCAGTACTTC

D gene: TRBD1
J gene: TRBJ2-3
clone size: .
V gene: TRBV14
CDR3 protein: CASSQELGTGPTDTQYF
CDR3 DNA: TGTGCCAGCAGCCAAGAATTAGGGACAGGCCCCACAGATACGCAGTATTTT

D gene: .
J gene: TRBJ2-5
clone size: .
V gene: TRBV5-4
CDR3 protein: CASSLGLQETQYF
CDR3 DNA: TGTGCCAGCAGCTTGGGGCTGCAAGAGACCCAGTACTTC

D gene: TRBD2
J gene: TRBJ2-7
clone size: once
V gene: TRBV16
CDR3 protein: CASSQFVGLASLQYF
CDR3 DNA: TGTGCCAGCAGCCAATTTGTCGGACTAGCGTCTTTGCAGTACTTC

D gene: TRBD1
J gene: TRBJ1-1
clone size: few
V gene: TRBV6-5
CDR3 protein: CASIPTGEEITEAFF
CDR3 DNA: TGTGCCAGTATCCCTACAGGGGAGGAGATCACTGAAGCTTTCTTT

D gene: TRBD1
J gene: TRBJ2-2
clone size: .
V gene: TRBV29-1
CDR3 protein: CSVDWGQGTGELFF
CDR3 DNA: TGCAGCGTTGATTGGGGACAGGGGACCGGGGAGCTGTTTTTT

D gene: .
J gene: TRBJ2-4
clone size: .
V gene: TRBV19
CDR3 protein: CASSRGVNIQYF
CDR3 DNA: TGTGCCAGTAGTAGGGGGGTGAACATTCAGTACTTC

D gene: .
J gene: TRBJ1-4
clone size: .
V gene: TRBV15
CDR3 protein: CATGGANEKLFF
CDR3 DNA: TGTGCCACCGGAGGTGCTAATGAAAAACTGTTTTTT

D gene: .
J gene: TRBJ2-7
clone size: .
V gene: TRBV6-5
CDR3 protein: CASSYSPGMSREQYF
CDR3 DNA: TGTGCCAGCAGTTACTCGCCAGGAATGTCGAGAGAGCAGTACTTC

D gene: TRBD1
J gene: TRBJ2-7
clone size: .
V gene: TRBV25-1
CDR3 protein: CASSELPGGQYF
CDR3 DNA: TGTGCCAGCAGTGAATTGCCAGGGGGGCAGTACTTC

D gene: .
J gene: TRBJ1-2
clone size: .
V gene: TRBV5-5
CDR3 protein: CASSLGVGYTF
CDR3 DNA: TGTGCCAGCAGCTTAGGGGTTGGCTACACCTTC

D gene: .
J gene: TRBJ2-5
clone size: .
V gene: TRBV7-6
CDR3 protein: CASSFMQGRETQYF
CDR3 DNA: TGTGCCAGCAGCTTTATGCAGGGGCGAGAGACCCAGTACTTC

D gene: .
J gene: TRBJ1-5
clone size: .
V gene: TRBV30
CDR3 protein: CAWSVSGDFNQPQHF
CDR3 DNA: TGTGCCTGGAGTGTGTCAGGGGATTTCAATCAGCCCCAGCATTTC

D gene: TRBD1
J gene: TRBJ1-5
clone size: once
V gene: TRBV19
CDR3 protein: CASSQRQGGQPQHF
CDR3 DNA: TGTGCCAGTTCTCAACGACAGGGTGGTCAGCCCCAGCATTTT

D gene: .
J gene: TRBJ2-5
clone size: .
V gene: TRBV18
CDR3 protein: CASSPLFGQETQYF
CDR3 DNA: TGTGCCAGCTCACCTCTCTTCGGTCAAGAGACCCAGTACTTC

D gene: .
J gene: TRBJ1-6
clone size: .
V gene: TRBV18
CDR3 protein: CASSPMTGFTDSPLHF
CDR3 DNA: TGTGCCAGCTCACCAATGACAGGATTCACCGATTCACCCCTCCACTTT

D gene: .
J gene: TRBJ2-7
clone size: .
V gene: TRBV18
CDR3 protein: CASSPPRQNLEQYF
CDR3 DNA: TGTGCCAGCTCACCACCCCGACAGAATCTCGAGCAGTACTTC

D gene: TRBD1
J gene: TRBJ2-7
clone size: .
V gene: TRBV14
CDR3 protein: CASSQGQGDYEQYF
CDR3 DNA: TGTGCCAGCAGCCAGGGACAGGGGGACTACGAGCAGTACTTC

D gene: .
J gene: TRBJ2-5
clone size: .
V gene: TRBV7-2
CDR3 protein: CASSSQGYQETQYF
CDR3 DNA: TGTGCCAGCAGCTCACAGGGTTATCAAGAGACCCAGTACTTC

D gene: .
J gene: TRBJ1-1
clone size: few
V gene: TRBV28
CDR3 protein: CASRAQQGNTEAFF
CDR3 DNA: TGTGCCAGCAGGGCCCAACAGGGGAACACTGAAGCTTTCTTT

D gene: .
J gene: TRBJ2-7
clone size: .
V gene: TRBV19
CDR3 protein: CASSIDPRTDRPPVHEQYF
CDR3 DNA: TGTGCCAGTAGTATAGACCCTCGTACCGACAGGCCCCCCGTCCACGAGCAGTACTTC

D gene: TRBD1
J gene: TRBJ1-6
clone size: .
V gene: TRBV2
CDR3 protein: CASSHRPGQNSPLHF
CDR3 DNA: TGTGCCAGCAGTCACAGGCCGGGACAGAATTCACCCCTCCACTTT

D gene: TRBD2
J gene: TRBJ2-2
clone size: once
V gene: TRBV7-2
CDR3 protein: CASSLLRGGVGELFF
CDR3 DNA: TGTGCCAGCAGCTTGCTGCGGGGGGGTGTCGGGGAGCTGTTTTTT

D gene: TRBD2
J gene: TRBJ2-3
clone size: .
V gene: TRBV5-1
CDR3 protein: CASSTGLAGAPMDTQYF
CDR3 DNA: TGCGCCAGCAGCACTGGACTAGCGGGGGCCCCTATGGATACGCAGTATTTT

D gene: .
J gene: TRBJ1-3
clone size: once
V gene: TRBV25-1
CDR3 protein: CASSDPDFTSGNTIYF
CDR3 DNA: TGTGCCAGCAGTGATCCCGACTTTACCTCTGGAAACACCATATATTTT

D gene: .
J gene: TRBJ2-1
clone size: .
V gene: TRBV18
CDR3 protein: CASSSSLGAEQFF
CDR3 DNA: TGTGCCAGCTCATCCTCACTAGGTGCTGAGCAGTTCTTC

D gene: .
J gene: TRBJ1-2
clone size: once
V gene: TRBV4-3
CDR3 protein: CASGGGGERGYTF
CDR3 DNA: TGCGCCAGCGGGGGAGGGGGGGAAAGAGGCTACACCTTC

D gene: .
J gene: TRBJ1-1
clone size: once
V gene: TRBV5-1
CDR3 protein: CASSAYRSENTEAFF
CDR3 DNA: TGCGCCAGCAGCGCTTACAGGTCCGAGAACACTGAAGCTTTCTTT

D gene: .
J gene: TRBJ1-5
clone size: .
V gene: TRBV6-6
CDR3 protein: CASRDSLYSNQPQHF
CDR3 DNA: TGTGCCAGCAGAGACAGCCTTTATAGCAATCAGCCCCAGCATTTT

D gene: TRBD1
J gene: TRBJ1-5
clone size: .
V gene: TRBV27
CDR3 protein: CASSFTGGRQPQHF
CDR3 DNA: TGTGCCAGCAGTTTTACAGGGGGCCGGCAGCCCCAGCATTTT

D gene: .
J gene: TRBJ1-5
clone size: .
V gene: TRBV27
CDR3 protein: CASSPGTRSNQPQHF
CDR3 DNA: TGTGCCAGCAGCCCCGGGACAAGAAGCAATCAGCCCCAGCATTTT

D gene: TRBD1
J gene: TRBJ2-5
clone size: .
V gene: TRBV5-1
CDR3 protein: CASSLRGQPSEDQYF
CDR3 DNA: TGCGCCAGCAGCTTACGGGGACAGCCCAGTGAGGACCAGTACTTC

D gene: .
J gene: TRBJ2-5
clone size: .
V gene: TRBV20-1
CDR3 protein: CSARIEETQYF
CDR3 DNA: TGCAGTGCTAGAATCGAAGAGACCCAGTACTTC

D gene: TRBD2
J gene: TRBJ2-1
clone size: .
V gene: TRBV7-2
CDR3 protein: CASSFPERGGIDEQFF
CDR3 DNA: TGTGCCAGCAGCTTCCCTGAGCGGGGGGGCATCGATGAGCAGTTCTTC

D gene: .
J gene: TRBJ2-2
clone size: .
V gene: TRBV27
CDR3 protein: CASSLRGGDGELFF
CDR3 DNA: TGTGCCAGCAGTTTAAGGGGGGGGGACGGGGAGCTGTTTTTT

D gene: .
J gene: TRBJ1-6
clone size: once
V gene: TRBV5-4
CDR3 protein: CASSLWGGNNSPLHF
CDR3 DNA: TGTGCCAGCAGCTTGTGGGGAGGGAATAATTCACCCCTCCACTTT

D gene: .
J gene: TRBJ2-3
clone size: once
V gene: TRBV7-3
CDR3 protein: CASSQADSPIRYF
CDR3 DNA: TGTGCCAGCAGCCAGGCGGACAGCCCCATTAGGTATTTT

D gene: TRBD1
J gene: TRBJ1-6
clone size: .
V gene: TRBV6-1
CDR3 protein: CASSAKTGGANNSPLHF
CDR3 DNA: TGTGCCAGCAGTGCAAAAACAGGGGGAGCGAATAATTCACCCCTCCACTTT

D gene: TRBD1
J gene: TRBJ1-1
clone size: once
V gene: TRBV29-1
CDR3 protein: CSVGQGPEAFF
CDR3 DNA: TGCAGCGTCGGACAGGGGCCTGAAGCTTTCTTT

D gene: .
J gene: TRBJ2-2
clone size: .
V gene: TRBV19
CDR3 protein: CASSIMRNTGELFF
CDR3 DNA: TGTGCCAGTAGTATAATGAGGAACACCGGGGAGCTGTTTTTT

D gene: .
J gene: TRBJ1-5
clone size: once
V gene: TRBV28
CDR3 protein: CASSPNNQPQHF
CDR3 DNA: TGTGCCAGCAGTCCTAATAATCAGCCCCAGCATTTT

D gene: TRBD2
J gene: TRBJ2-1
clone size: .
V gene: TRBV5-1
CDR3 protein: CASSQLAGPYNEQFF
CDR3 DNA: TGCGCCAGCAGCCAACTAGCGGGGCCGTACAATGAGCAGTTCTTC

D gene: .
J gene: TRBJ1-4
clone size: .
V gene: TRBV7-2
CDR3 protein: CASSGSLGGEKLFF
CDR3 DNA: TGTGCCAGCAGCGGATCATTAGGCGGTGAAAAACTGTTTTTT

D gene: TRBD1
J gene: TRBJ1-5
clone size: once
V gene: TRBV19
CDR3 protein: CASSIGTGTPNQPQHF
CDR3 DNA: TGTGCCAGTAGTATTGGGACAGGGACCCCCAATCAGCCCCAGCATTTT

D gene: .
J gene: TRBJ2-2
clone size: .
V gene: TRBV27
CDR3 protein: CASSLKPFGGENTGELFF
CDR3 DNA: TGTGCCAGCAGTTTAAAACCCTTCGGAGGGGAAAACACCGGGGAGCTGTTTTTT

D gene: .
J gene: TRBJ2-2
clone size: once
V gene: TRBV18
CDR3 protein: CASSPPGGGANTGELFF
CDR3 DNA: TGTGCCAGCTCACCTCCGGGTGGGGGCGCGAACACCGGGGAGCTGTTTTTT